This T cell receptor beta chain was observed in a study of shared clonotypes between healthy human individuals. The table lists this clone with a count of one. Naive-designated CD8 cells lacked CD45RO, were positively enriched for CCR7, and omitted terminally differentiated effector memory CD45RA+ cells. V lost 3 bases to trimming and J lost 3 bases, with 5 bases between them. There are 12 residues in the CDR3. The V gene's germline CDR1 is SGHAT and CDR2 FQNNGV. Original processing methods: Junction-only sequences without quality scores were provided by ImmunoSEQ, so filtering was different. The method was immunoSEQ multiplex PCR; TCRdb's version includes in-frame clones alone and lacks a portion of them. V and J calls and clone size are given by that table; D and trimming were obtained from the DNA. The data show some 630,000 clones, with 95% to 97% seen just once and roughly 0.12% held by the top ten.

The receptor's source is a woman under 40 in good health. The chain is built from TRBV11-2 and TRBJ2-5; no firm D call. Sequencing was carried out using naive CD8+ T cells sorted from blood. CDR3 nucleotide sequence: TGTGCCAGCAGCTTGGTAGAAGAGACCCAGTACTTC. The encoded protein is CASSLVEETQYF.